The entry below gives a single T cell receptor (beta chain) sequence along with its context. In the PCR, 60 Vbeta and 13 Jbeta primers were used. In the original processing: As a later analysis found, there were 78 million or so unique TCR beta chains, of which roughly 11 million were shared. Sequencing was performed with immunoSEQ multiplex PCR; in TCRdb, only in-frame clones are kept and a portion is missing. V and J calls and clone size are as listed in that table; D and trimming were resolved from the DNA. The sample shows roughly 180,000 clones, around 82% of them seen only once. The data derive from a study of cytomegalovirus exposure and HLA in healthy donors. The TCR sequence derives from a woman between 45 and 60 years old in good health and CMV-seropositive. The sequenced sample consisted of PBMCs.

CDR3 nucleotides: TGTGCCAGCAGTTACTTAGGGACAGGGACCTACGAGCAGTACTTC. Its translation: CASSYLGTGTYEQYF. This chain connects TRBV6-6 to TRBJ2-7; TRBD1 matches 9 bases. Germline CDR1 reads MNHNY; CDR2 reads SVGAGI (reference sequence). The trim removed 1 base at V and 2 bases at J, leaving 3 bases unmatched. CDR3 size: 15 residues.